Shown below are 9 T cell receptor beta chains from a single sample sequenced in a study of preoperative IRX-2 immunotherapy in early breast cancer. Clones were sequenced by immunoSEQ multiplex PCR, and TCRdb holds only the in-frame ones, with some missing. This sample has 35,000 to 45,000 clones, with about 72% found just once. Documented treatment: preoperative locoregional IRX-2 cytokine immunotherapy. The source was tumor tissue, collected after IRX-2 immunotherapy. The receptors stem from a human donor with breast cancer.

By share, this clone counts as medium-sized. J is TRBJ1-3 and V is TRBV6-8, with a weak D call TRBD1 (5 bases). The germline V gene encodes CDR1 MNHGY and CDR2 SAAAGT. The germline V and J ends were trimmed by 5 bases and 4 bases, with 15 bases remaining between them. This CDR3 is 15 amino acids long. The CDR3 DNA follows: TGTGCCAGCAGTGTCCTAACAGGATCAGGAAACACCATATATTTT. Its translation is CASSVLTGSGNTIYF.

The chain couples TRBV11-3 to TRBJ2-5; D unclear. CDR1 is SGHNT, CDR2 YENEEA, per germline. Between the trimmed V and J ends, which lost 3 bases and 5 bases, there was a span of 16 bases. The CDR3 spans 15 residues. CDR3 amino acids: CASSLTLAFGETQYF. DNA of the CDR3: TGTGCCAGCAGCTTGACGTTAGCCTTCGGGGAGACCCAGTACTTC.

The V call is TRBV5-1, the J call TRBJ2-7; D possibly matches TRBD1 or TRBD2 (5 bases each). Germline CDR1 SGHRS, CDR2 YFSETQ. The CDR3 extends over 14 amino acids. Trimming stripped 1 base from V and 5 bases from J, with 13 bases between. The DNA of the CDR3 is TGCGCCAGCAGCTTGAGGGACCAGGGCCACGAGCAGTACTTC. Protein sequence: CASSLRDQGHEQYF.

V is TRBV29-1 and J is TRBJ2-3, with 9 positions matching TRBD2. J was trimmed by 4 bases and V by 7 bases; bases with no gene match: 9. The CDR3 consists of 14 residues. Germline V gives CDR1 SQVTM, CDR2 ANQGSEA. CDR3 coding DNA: TGCAGCGCGCGACCTAGCGGGAAGCCAGATACGCAGTATTTT. This codes for CSARPSGKPDTQYF.

This clone was counted only a few times. Relative to the germline gene, one junction end is altered; a read error may explain this. The CDR3 loop is CAISGANQPQHF. The CDR3 DNA reads as TGTGCCATCAGTGGAGCTAATCAGCCCCAGCATTTT. The chain carries TRBV6-8 and TRBJ1-5; D call uncertain. The CDR3 is 12 amino acids. Germline CDR1 and CDR2: MNHGY and SAAAGT.

This chain joins TRBV29-1 and TRBJ1-6; no definite D call. The germline V gene has CDR1 SQVTM and CDR2 ANQGSEA. Trimming cost V 6 bases and J 10 bases, with 16 bases left between them. The CDR3 covers 13 residues. CDR3 loop: CSVSSGVRSPLHF. The CDR3 nucleotides are TGCAGCGTGAGCTCGGGCGTTCGGTCACCCCTCCACTTT.

This clone is a singleton in its sample. J is TRBJ2-7 and V is TRBV6-8; 13 bases map to TRBD2. J lost 4 bases, V lost 5 bases, and 8 bases had no gene match. The CDR3 is made up of 16 amino acids. Looked up from germline, CDR1 is MNHGY and CDR2 is SAAAGT. CDR3 loop: CASSGKGLAGNYEQYF. The CDR3 DNA reads as TGTGCCAGCAGTGGGAAGGGACTAGCGGGGAATTACGAGCAGTACTTC.

With regard to this clone: An end of the junction differs from the germline gene, which may be a read error. The V call is TRBV6-8, the J call TRBJ2-7; D is possibly TRBD1 or TRBD2 (7 bases each). The V gene's germline CDR1 is MNHGY and CDR2 SAAAGT. This CDR3 contains 14 residues. CDR3 residues: CAISVTGEGYEQYF. The CDR3 bases are TGTGCCATCAGTGTAACAGGGGAGGGCTACGAGCAGTACTTC.

This sequence joins TRBV6-8 and TRBJ2-5; D remains unclear. V lost 7 bases and J lost 5, with 14 bases in between. Germline loops: CDR1 MNHGY, CDR2 SAAAGT. The CDR3 spans 13 residues. As DNA, the CDR3 is TGTGCCAGCAAGGTGCAGAGGATGGAGACCCAGTACTTC. Protein sequence: CASKVQRMETQYF.